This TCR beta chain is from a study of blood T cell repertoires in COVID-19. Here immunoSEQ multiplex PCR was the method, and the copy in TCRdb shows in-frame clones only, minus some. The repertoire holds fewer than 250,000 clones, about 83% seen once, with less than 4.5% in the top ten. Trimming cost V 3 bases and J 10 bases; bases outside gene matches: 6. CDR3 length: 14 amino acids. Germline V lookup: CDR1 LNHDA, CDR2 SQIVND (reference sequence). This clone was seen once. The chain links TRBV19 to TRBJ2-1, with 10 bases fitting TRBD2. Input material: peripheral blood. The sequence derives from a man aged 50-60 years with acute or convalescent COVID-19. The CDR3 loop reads CASSITSGTREQFF. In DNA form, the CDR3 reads TGTGCCAGTAGTATTACTAGCGGGACCCGAGAGCAGTTCTTC.